These 8 T cell receptor beta chains share one sample of origin, sequenced in a study of read filtering for tumor transcriptome and immune sequencing. From roughly 390 ng of RNA, a library with molecular barcoded alpha/delta and beta/gamma adaptors was made. Via MiXCR, TCRdb re-called the reads, giving one row per CDR3 protein. This table holds roughly 27,000 distinct CDR3 sequences, 13% to 15% found once. Source material: a population of CD138-negative cells sorted from bone marrow. These receptors all stem from a donor older than 35 with multiple myeloma.

This clonotype was observed many times. The CDR3, as DNA: TGTGCCAGCAGCTTAGGGGTGAATGAGCAGTTCTTC. Translating gives CASSLGVNEQFF. This rearrangement joins TRBV7-9 to TRBJ2-1, with D unresolved. The germline CDR1 and CDR2 sequences are SEHNR and FQNEAQ (reference sequence). The ends were cut back, 1 base at V and 7 bases at J, with 5 bases in the middle. This CDR3 is built from 12 residues.

This clonotype was seen once. One end of the junction varies from germline; a read error may be responsible. The V and J genes are TRBV19 and TRBJ2-2; 12 bases are a match to TRBD2. Germline loops: CDR1 LNHDA, CDR2 SQIVND (reference sequence). This CDR3 has 18 residues. The CDR3 reads CASSIEGLAGTNTGELLF. As DNA, the CDR3 is TGTGCCAGTAGTATAGAGGGACTAGCGGGTACGAACACCGGGGAGCTGCTCTTT.

Ten or more counts support this clonotype. J is TRBJ1-1 and V is TRBV2, with D unclear. This CDR3 contains 17 residues. Germline values: CDR1 SNHLY, CDR2 FYNNEI. Trimming took 2 bases from V and 0 from J, leaving 16 bases between them. CDR3 loop: CASSEMGGYDMNTEAFF. The CDR3 DNA reads TGTGCCAGCAGTGAAATGGGTGGGTACGATATGAACACTGAAGCTTTCTTT.

This clonotype was counted many times. The V call is TRBV11-1, the J call TRBJ2-5; no definite D call. The CDR3 runs to 16 residues. Trimming took 5 bases from V and 0 from J, leaving 16 bases between them. Germline-derived CDR1 and CDR2 are SGHAT and FQDESV (reference sequence). The chain's CDR3 is CASSPPPGDYQETQYF. CDR3 in DNA: TGTGCCAGCAGCCCACCTCCTGGTGATTACCAAGAGACCCAGTACTTC.

This clonotype was counted only a few times. It may be a read error: a sequence one base away is much more abundant. The rearrangement joins TRBV19 to TRBJ2-1, with D possibly being TRBD1 or TRBD2 (5 bases each). CDR3 length equals 17 residues. V lost 1 base and J lost 0, with 13 bases in between. Germline CDR1 LNHDA, CDR2 SQIVND (reference sequence). The CDR3 nucleotides are TGTGCCAGTAGTATAGGAGGGGCTATGAGCTCCTACAATGAGCAGTTCTTC. As protein: CASSIGGAMSSYNEQFF.

This clonotype has a count of ten or more. The chain carries TRBV7-3 and TRBJ2-3; TRBD1 is a possible D gene (5 bases). The CDR3 has 16 amino acids. V lost 5 bases and J 3 bases, leaving 18 bases between the germline ends. CDR1 and CDR2 from the germline V gene are SGHTA and FQGTGA. CDR3 DNA: TGTGCCAGCAGCCCAGCGACCCAGGGTATGACAGATACGCAGTATTTT. Translation: CASSPATQGMTDTQYF. Full variable domain (rest looked up from reference TRBV7-3 and TRBJ2-3): GAGVSQTPSNKVTEKGKYVELRCDPISGHTALYWYRQSLGQGPEFLIYFQGTGAADDSGLPNDRFFAVRPEGSVSTLKIQRTERGDSAVYLCASSPATQGMTDTQYFGPGTRLTVL.

This clonotype was counted ten times or more. The chain employs TRBV2 and TRBJ2-3, with 8 nucleotides matching TRBD2. After removal of 4 bases from V and 2 bases from J, the junction contained 5 bases not matched to a gene. The CDR3 contains 15 residues. Germline V lookup: CDR1 SNHLY, CDR2 FYNNEI. The CDR3 DNA reads as TGTGCCAGCAGTGCCGAACTAGCGGTCACAGATACGCAGTATTTT. Residues: CASSAELAVTDTQYF.

This clonotype was seen at least ten times. A much larger clone lies one base from this, so it may be a read error. The V call is TRBV7-8, the J call TRBJ2-2; 9 positions match TRBD1. Germline V gene data show CDR1 as SGHVS and CDR2 as FQNEAQ. CDR3 length: 18 amino acids. The chain's CDR3 is CASSGPGQGWGNTGEPFF. CDR3 nucleotides: TGTGCCAGCAGCGGACCGGGACAGGGTTGGGGGAACACCGGGGAGCCGTTTTTT.